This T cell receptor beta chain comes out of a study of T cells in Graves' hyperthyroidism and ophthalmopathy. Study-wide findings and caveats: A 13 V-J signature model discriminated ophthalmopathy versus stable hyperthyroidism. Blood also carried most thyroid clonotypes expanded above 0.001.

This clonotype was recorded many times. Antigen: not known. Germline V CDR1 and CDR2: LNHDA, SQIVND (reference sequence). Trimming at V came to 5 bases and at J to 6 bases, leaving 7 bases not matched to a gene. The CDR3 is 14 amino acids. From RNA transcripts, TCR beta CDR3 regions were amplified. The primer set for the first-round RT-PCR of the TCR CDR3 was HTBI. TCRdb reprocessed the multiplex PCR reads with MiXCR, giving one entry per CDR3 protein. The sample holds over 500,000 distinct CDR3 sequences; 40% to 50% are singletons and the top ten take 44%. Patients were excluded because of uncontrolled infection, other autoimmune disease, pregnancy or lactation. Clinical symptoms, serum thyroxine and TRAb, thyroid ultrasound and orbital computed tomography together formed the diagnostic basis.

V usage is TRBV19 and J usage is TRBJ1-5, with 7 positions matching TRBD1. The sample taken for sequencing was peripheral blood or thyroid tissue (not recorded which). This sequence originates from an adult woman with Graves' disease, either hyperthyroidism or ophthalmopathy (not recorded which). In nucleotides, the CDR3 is TGTGCCAGTAGTGCGGGACAGCTCGGTCAGCCCCAGCATTTT. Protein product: CASSAGQLGQPQHF.